The sequence of this T cell receptor (beta chain) was determined in a study of spatial heterogeneity in lung cancer. Notes on the study in general: In tumors, expanded intratumoral alpha and beta TCR counts tracked mutation counts.

Time point: sample taken at primary tumor resection. V was pared by 5 bases and J by 7 bases, with 13 bases of the junction left unmatched. Germline-derived CDR1 and CDR2 are SEHNR and FQNEAQ (reference sequence). The CDR3 is 16 amino acids. This clonotype has a count of ten or more. As yet, its antigen is unknown. This beta chain turned up in a library designed for alpha chains; as an off-target read, its abundance says little. In TCRdb, the 5' RACE reads were re-called with MiXCR into one record per CDR3 protein. This sample has 9,500 to 10,000 distinct CDR3 sequences, with under 6.5% found just once.

The sequences come from lung tumor tissue, collected at surgery. This chain uses TRBV7-9 with TRBJ1-4, with 7 bases matching TRBD1. The receptor was isolated from a male donor with early-stage non-small cell lung cancer. CDR3 region: CASSPQRGRGGEKLFF. CDR3 bases: TGTGCCAGCAGCCCCCAGAGGGGGCGAGGGGGTGAAAAACTGTTTTTT.